Below, 5 T cell receptor beta chains from the same sample are listed, as sequenced in a study of blood T cell repertoires in COVID-19. Clones were sequenced by immunoSEQ multiplex PCR, and TCRdb holds only the in-frame ones, with some missing. The sample holds some 21,000 clones, around 83% seen once. The specimen was peripheral blood. Receptors originate from a human donor with active COVID-19. The donor label of this sample is uncertain.

This chain connects TRBV5-5 to TRBJ2-7, with D possibly being TRBD1 (6 bases). Looked up from germline, CDR1 is SGHKS and CDR2 is YYEKEE (reference sequence). V was cut by 2 bases and J by 4 bases, with 13 bases left in between. The CDR3 has 14 residues. CDR3 nucleotide sequence: TGTGCCAGCAGCTTTATTCCAGGGGTTTACGAGCAGTACTTC. As protein: CASSFIPGVYEQYF. The entire variable domain, with the rest obtained from reference TRBV5-5 and TRBJ2-7, is as follows: DAGVTQSPTHLIKTRGQQVTLRCSPISGHKSVSWYQQVLGQGPQFIFQYYEKEERGRGNFPDRFSARQFPNYSSELNVNALLLGDSALYLCASSFIPGVYEQYFGPGTRLTVT.

The V call is TRBV6-2 or TRBV6-3, the J call TRBJ2-5; D unclear. CDR1 is MNHEY, CDR2 SVGEGT, per germline. Trimming pared 6 bases from V and 2 bases from J, leaving 10 bases between. The CDR3 extends over 13 amino acids. CDR3 residues: CASSVWHQETQYF. Here the CDR3 DNA reads TGTGCCAGCAGCGTCTGGCATCAAGAGACCCAGTACTTC.

A few counts support this clone. The rearrangement links TRBV6-1 to TRBJ2-2; no clear D gene. Germline CDR1 MNHNS, CDR2 SASEGT. CDR3 length: 14 amino acids. The V end was cut by 2 bases, the J end by 4 bases, with 8 bases between. The CDR3 sequence: CASSERGSTGELFF. CDR3 bases: TGTGCCAGCAGTGAAAGAGGAAGCACCGGGGAGCTGTTTTTT.

The chain joins TRBV2 to TRBJ2-2, with 7 positions matching TRBD1. Germline-derived CDR1 and CDR2 are SNHLY and FYNNEI. V shed 5 bases, J shed 1 base, and the junction held 4 bases outside the gene matches. This CDR3 has 15 amino acids. CDR3 nucleotide sequence: TGTGCCAGCAGTCAGACAGGGAAGAACACCGGGGAGCTGTTTTTT. It yields the protein CASSQTGKNTGELFF. Using reference TRBV2 and TRBJ2-2 for the parts outside the CDR3, the full variable domain is EPEVTQTPSHQVTQMGQEVILRCVPISNHLYFYWYRQILGQKVEFLVSFYNNEISEKSEIFDDQFSVERPDGSNFTLKIRSTKLEDSAMYFCASSQTGKNTGELFFGEGSRLTVL.

This chain uses TRBV30 with TRBJ1-6; D possibly corresponds to TRBD1 (5 bases). CDR1 is GTSNPN and CDR2 is SVGIG in the germline V gene (reference sequence). This CDR3 is 14 amino acids long. The germline V and J ends were trimmed by 2 bases and 7 bases, with 12 bases remaining between them. CDR3 residues: CAWSNQGGNSPLHF. The CDR3 nucleotides are TGTGCCTGGAGTAATCAGGGTGGCAATTCACCCCTCCACTTT.